A single TCR beta chain is shown here with its context. Its antigen has not been determined. Base quality data are lacking; no much larger clone is found one base away. This record belongs to a study of cytomegalovirus exposure and HLA in healthy donors (dated by TCRdb to the late 2010s). For the study in its entirety: In an earlier analysis of 587 of the donors, approximately 300 Gb of sequence data and roughly 100 million unique TCR beta sequences from about 179 million T cells were reported. An early release that covered around 590 HLA-typed donors contained approximately 290 gigabases of sequencing data and 85 million to 100 million unique TCR sequences. Of the roughly 400 genotyped donors, over 65% fell in the genetic ancestry cluster associated with self-reported Caucasian donors. The study aimed to test whether signatures of past pathogen exposure could be identified by cataloging public T cell receptors. Using immunosequencing, the study profiled T cell repertoires from 666 subjects and related those repertoires to cytomegalovirus serostatus. In addition to the first cohort of approximately 670 subjects, a separate validation cohort of approximately 130 different subjects was used. High-throughput TCR immunosequencing, statistical association of individual TCRs with disease status, and machine learning were combined to predict cytomegalovirus infection status. In a later analysis, previously published TCR beta repertoires from 550 to 700 donors were re-analyzed and high-resolution HLA genotyping was added so that TCR occurrence patterns could be studied. Rather than drawing on any new phenotypic data, the later analysis identified candidate immune exposures from TCR beta sequences and the way those sequences occurred across donors. In an earlier analysis of around 540 of the donors, high-throughput TCR beta sequencing was used to judge whether each TCR beta V gene segment behaved as functional or pseudogenic. Donor age, sex, ethnicity and CMV serostatus were compiled alongside the repertoire data. A later genetic analysis took genome-wide SNP genotypes for about 55% of the 666 donors and used that subset as a discovery cohort. Every discovery cohort repertoire had been produced on one sequencing platform. Class I and class II HLA loci were covered by the typing at four-digit resolution. The number of donors typed differed by locus, with roughly 629-640 for A, B, C, DRB1 and DQB1, around 560 for DQA1, about 610 for DPA1, and over 400 for DPB1. Several DR-DQ haplotypes were handled as single units for association and clustering because linkage in the cohort was strong. Among approximately 370 genotyped donors of the cohort, an average of approximately 220,000 unique TCR beta nucleotide sequences was sequenced per donor, of which approximately 19% were non-productive. Paper-wide results and their limitations: When HLA alleles, especially DR and DQ, strongly co-occurred, TCR associations were difficult to assign to individual alleles. A cluster of highly shared sequence variants was judged likely to be a technical artifact of the sequencing pipeline. The classifier was reported to diagnose cytomegalovirus status with high specificity and sensitivity in both the original cohort and the validation cohort. A later genetic analysis reported fewer N-insertions in productive TCRs among donors in an Asian-associated ancestry cluster than the roughly 650-donor mean. In a later analysis, several top co-occurrence clusters were reported to appear linked to parvovirus B19, influenza, CMV and Epstein-Barr virus. At a false discovery rate of 0.05, a later analysis linked roughly 17,000 TCR beta sequences to specific HLA alleles. In vitro tests confirmed that three of the cytomegalovirus-associated TCR beta chains recognize cytomegalovirus antigens. The study listed approximately 150 TCR beta chains as associated with cytomegalovirus. Some IMGT-functional V segments, including TRBV6-2 and TRBV6-3, could not be distinguished by the 87-base-pair reads and were therefore excluded. Most TCR sequences were observed very rarely across donors, whereas some public TCRs were present in many individuals. In an earlier analysis of about 540 of the donors, most TCR beta V segments were observed in productive rearrangements about 87% or about 30% of the time, broadly matching IMGT annotations. According to the authors, the approach could potentially be generalized to other disease states and immunological phenotypes. Linkage disequilibrium might explain the correlated functional status among segregating V segments, but an unknown experimental factor could not be excluded. In a later analysis, most CMV-associated TCR beta chains were found to appear HLA-restricted, with HLA associations seemingly driven largely by CMV exposure. A later analysis found that HLA-associated TCR beta chains were more clonally expanded and had lower generation probabilities than equally common non-associated chains. According to a later analysis, TCR association rates differed among HLA loci, with DRB1 alleles showing the most associated TCRs and HLA-C alleles showing the fewest. Because some donors lacked HLA typing at each locus, the association tests relied only on the typed subset. Presence/absence analyses assumed roughly uniform sequencing depth across donors, an assumption that may not hold. An association between a missense DCLRE1C variant and V-gene and J-gene trimming of TCR beta chains was found in a later genetic analysis and replicated in an independent cohort. The cohort was sequenced for TCR beta chains only, and without alpha or paired-chain data the features that could be detected were limited. A further reported finding was that TCR beta sequences accurately predicted the HLA-A and HLA-B alleles for most subjects in the first cohort. Some 15 rarely observed V segments, including chromosome 9 orphons, were excluded from the earlier analysis of a few hundred of the donors because counts were too low. Immune exposure information for the cohort was limited to CMV serostatus.

The cohort was made up of hundreds of healthy bone marrow donors. All cohort members were sampled while nominally healthy, although unrecorded immune exposures were likely present. The donor was CMV seronegative and belonged to the group of 352 seronegative cohort members. Every donor gave a peripheral blood sample, and the peripheral blood mononuclear cells from that sample were used for TCR beta sequencing. Genomic DNA was extracted from the blood cell samples with the Qiagen DNeasy Blood Extraction Kit. Sequences SEHNR (CDR1) and FQNEAQ (CDR2) are obtained from the germline V gene (reference sequence). Between the V and J ends, shortened by 7 bases and 6 bases respectively, the junction contains 12 bases. Counted from cysteine to phenylalanine, this CDR3 has 12 amino acids. Just CDR3 DNA is preserved here, 36 bases in frame from base 1. Library preparation used the immunoSEQ multiplex PCR assay. The multiplex PCR relied on a mix of 60 forward primers for TCR Vbeta segments and 13 reverse primers for TCR Jbeta segments. The CDR3 region of rearranged TCR beta genes was amplified from genomic DNA by a multiplex PCR assay. On the Illumina HiSeq System, the amplified TCR beta libraries were sequenced as 87-base-pair reads. As for the authors' bioinformatics: Across the 700 or so repertoires, a later analysis counted around 80 million unique TCR beta chains, 9.5 million to 13 million of which were shared by at least two donors. A nearest-neighbor algorithm error-corrected the raw reads and collapsed the reads into unique sequences, merging closely related sequences to remove PCR and sequencing errors. CDR3 sequences were aligned to IMGT reference sequences to assign V, D and J gene segments. For a sequence to be retained, a match of at least six nucleotides was required to both a V gene segment and a J gene segment. Rearrangements were called productive when the CDR3 lacked stop codons and stayed in frame with V and J; all others were non-productive. Following IMGT convention, CDR3 was defined as the stretch from the second conserved V-encoded cysteine up to the conserved J-encoded phenylalanine. The earlier analysis of 550 to 650 of the donors excluded any sequence lacking an unambiguous match to a single V gene segment. In an earlier analysis of approximately 560 of the donors, a V segment was called functional when productive rearrangements were above 56.7%, and segregating when the standard deviation between donors exceeded 5%. A statistical classification framework was built for diagnosing cytomegalovirus status from the catalog of TCR beta chain sequences. A later analysis assigned V and J genes by comparing TCR nucleotide sequences with IMGT/GENE-DB human TR gene sequences. In a later analysis, CDR3 sequences and most-parsimonious VDJ recombination scenarios were assigned using the TCRdist pipeline. A later analysis defined each TCR beta chain by its CDR3 amino acid sequence plus V-gene family, and excluded reads lacking a unique V-gene family. As a way to deal with suspected cross-contamination and a sequencing artifact, a later analysis dropped roughly 620 nucleotide sequences that were highly shared and had low generation probability. For each public chain, a later analysis derived a clonal expansion index from normalized ranks of inferred template counts within each repertoire. Generation probabilities in a later analysis came from a VDJ recombination model fitted to out-of-frame rearrangements, and those results were checked against IGoR. Hypergeometric tests were used in a later analysis to score TCR-TCR, TCR-HLA and TCR-CMV co-occurrence, with a repertoire-size bias correction applied to the TCR pairs. In a later analysis, false discovery rates were estimated by permuting HLA or CMV assignments 20 times. In a later analysis, co-occurring TCRs were grouped using DBSCAN, with TCRdist sequence similarity added in when clustering inside HLA-allele-positive subsets. Repertoires with fewer than 30,000 or more than 120,000 public chains were left out of co-occurrence clustering, as were several repertoires with anomalous nucleotide sharing. In its TCRdb copy, this immuneACCESS table keeps in-frame sequences only and misses some clones. Where compared with another copy, unresolved V genes explain less than half of these, and the others have no known cause. D and trimming were read from the DNA, whereas the V and J calls and clone size are those reported in that table. For this sample the table gives about 130,000 clones, of which 72% were detected only once. Less than 4.5% of the sample belongs to the ten largest clones.

Sequencing was carried out using PBMCs. In this chain, TRBV7-9 is recombined with TRBJ1-1; TRBD1 might be the D gene, on 6 matching bases. This clonotype was obtained from a man aged 30 to 39 in good health and CMV-seronegative. The CDR3 in this case is CASTPWGPEAFF. Here is the DNA: TGTGCCAGCACCCCGTGGGGGCCTGAAGCTTTCTTT.